This TCR beta chain stems from a study of T-cell reconstitution after alpha-beta-depleted transplantation in children. The study, taken as a whole, reports: Reported findings indicate that, about two months after transplant, alpha-beta T cells came from several hundred expanded clones, which were derived from non-depleted graft cells. It was surviving recipient T cells and thymic progenitors that gave some patients high TCRbeta diversity at day 60. The authors attributed T-cell counts and diversity one year after transplant mostly to newly produced T cells.

This clonotype has a handful of counts. The antigen is not known. Unique molecular identifiers were used to barcode this TCRbeta library. TCRdb itself ran the PCR reads through MiXCR, one entry per CDR3 protein. The table lists about a million distinct CDR3 sequences, roughly 29% of them singletons. The CDR3 extends over 15 amino acids. Trimming shortened V by 2 bases and J by 2 bases, and 14 bases separated the two germline ends. CDR1 SGHKS and CDR2 YYEKEE come from the germline V gene (reference sequence). The origin of this receptor is a boy younger than two who had a stem cell transplant for SCID, so the T cells may come from the graft donor. The specimen comprised PBMCs, mostly from graft donor cells, sampled 360 days after TCRalphabeta/CD19-depleted stem cell transplant. The chain couples TRBV5-5 to TRBJ2-7, with a weak D call TRBD1 (7 bases). DNA of the CDR3: TGTGCCAGCAGCTTCCAGGGGGGACTTACCTACGAGCAGTACTTC. Translating gives CASSFQGGLTYEQYF.